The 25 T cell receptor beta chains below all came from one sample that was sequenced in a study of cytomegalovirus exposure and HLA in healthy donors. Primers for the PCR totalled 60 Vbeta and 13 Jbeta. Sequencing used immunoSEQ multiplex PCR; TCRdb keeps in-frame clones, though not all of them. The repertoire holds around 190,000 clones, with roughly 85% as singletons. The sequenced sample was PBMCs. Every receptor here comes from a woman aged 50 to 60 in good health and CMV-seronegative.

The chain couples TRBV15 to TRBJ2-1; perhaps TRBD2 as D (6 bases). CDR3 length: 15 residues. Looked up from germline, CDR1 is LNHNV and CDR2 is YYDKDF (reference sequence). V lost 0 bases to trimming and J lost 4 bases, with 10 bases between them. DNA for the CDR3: TGTGCCACCAGCAGAGATCACGGGAGATACAATGAGCAGTTCTTC. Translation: CATSRDHGRYNEQFF.

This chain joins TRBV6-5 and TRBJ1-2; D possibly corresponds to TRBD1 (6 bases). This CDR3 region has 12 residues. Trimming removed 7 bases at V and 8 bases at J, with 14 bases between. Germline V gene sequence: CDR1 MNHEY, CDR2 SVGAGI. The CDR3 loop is CASTLGGAGYTF. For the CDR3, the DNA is TGTGCCAGCACCCTAGGGGGGGCAGGCTACACCTTC.

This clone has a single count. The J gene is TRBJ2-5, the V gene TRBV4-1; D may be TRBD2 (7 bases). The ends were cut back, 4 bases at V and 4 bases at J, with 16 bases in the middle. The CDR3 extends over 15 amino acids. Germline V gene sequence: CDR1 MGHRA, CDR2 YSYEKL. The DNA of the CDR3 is TGCGCCAGCAGCCCATCAGGGAGGGGGAGAGAGACCCAGTACTTC. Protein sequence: CASSPSGRGRETQYF.

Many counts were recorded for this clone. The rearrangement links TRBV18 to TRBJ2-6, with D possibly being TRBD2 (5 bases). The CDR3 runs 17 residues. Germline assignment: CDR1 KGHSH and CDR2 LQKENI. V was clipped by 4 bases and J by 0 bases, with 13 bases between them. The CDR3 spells CASSRRESTSGANVLTF. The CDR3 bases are TGTGCCAGCTCACGAAGGGAGAGTACCTCTGGGGCCAACGTCCTGACTTTC.

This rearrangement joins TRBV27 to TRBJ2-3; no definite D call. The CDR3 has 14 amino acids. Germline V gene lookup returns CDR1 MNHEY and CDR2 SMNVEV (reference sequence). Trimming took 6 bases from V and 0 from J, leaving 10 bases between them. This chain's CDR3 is CASRFVRSTDTQYF. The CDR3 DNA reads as TGTGCCAGCAGATTTGTTCGGAGCACAGATACGCAGTATTTT.

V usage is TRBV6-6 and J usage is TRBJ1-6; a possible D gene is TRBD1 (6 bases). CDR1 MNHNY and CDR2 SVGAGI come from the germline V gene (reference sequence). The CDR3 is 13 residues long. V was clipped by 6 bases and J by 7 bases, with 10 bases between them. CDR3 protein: CASRDRTNSPLHF. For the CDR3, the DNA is TGTGCCAGCAGAGACAGGACCAATTCACCCCTCCACTTT.

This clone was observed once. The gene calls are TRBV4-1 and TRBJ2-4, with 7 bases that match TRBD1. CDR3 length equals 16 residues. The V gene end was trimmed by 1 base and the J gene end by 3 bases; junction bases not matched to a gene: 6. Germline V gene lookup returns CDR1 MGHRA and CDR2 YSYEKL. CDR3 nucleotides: TGCGCCAGCAGCCAAGCCGGGACAGATTTCAAAAACATTCAGTACTTC. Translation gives CASSQAGTDFKNIQYF.

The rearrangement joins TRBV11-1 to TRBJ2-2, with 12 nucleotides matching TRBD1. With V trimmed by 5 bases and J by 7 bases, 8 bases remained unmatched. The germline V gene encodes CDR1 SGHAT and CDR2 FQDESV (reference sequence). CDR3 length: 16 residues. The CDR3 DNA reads TGTGCCAGCAGCCCCCGGGACAGGGGGCTAGGCGGGGAGCTGTTTTTT. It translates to CASSPRDRGLGGELFF.

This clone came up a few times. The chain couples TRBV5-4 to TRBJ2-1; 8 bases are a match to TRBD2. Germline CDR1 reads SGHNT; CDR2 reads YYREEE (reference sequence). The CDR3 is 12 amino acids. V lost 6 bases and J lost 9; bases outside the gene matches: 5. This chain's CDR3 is CASTGRASEQFF. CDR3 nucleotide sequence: TGTGCCAGCACCGGGAGGGCGAGTGAGCAGTTCTTC. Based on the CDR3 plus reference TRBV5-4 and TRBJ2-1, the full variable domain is ETGVTQSPTHLIKTRGQQVTLRCSSQSGHNTVSWYQQALGQGPQFIFQYYREEENGRGNFPPRFSGLQFPNYSSELNVNALELDDSALYLCASTGRASEQFFGPGTRLTVL.

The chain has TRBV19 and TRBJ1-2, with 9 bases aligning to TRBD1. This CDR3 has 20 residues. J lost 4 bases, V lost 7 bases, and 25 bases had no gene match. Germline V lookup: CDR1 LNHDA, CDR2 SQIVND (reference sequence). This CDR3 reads CASITSVGGTGSSFGYGYTF. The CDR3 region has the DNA TGTGCCAGTATCACCTCCGTAGGAGGGACAGGGTCTTCTTTTGGCTATGGCTACACCTTC.

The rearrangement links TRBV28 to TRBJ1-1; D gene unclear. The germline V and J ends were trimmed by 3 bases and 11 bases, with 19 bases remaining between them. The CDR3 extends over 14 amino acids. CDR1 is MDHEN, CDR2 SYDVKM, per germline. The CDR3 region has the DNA TGTGCCAGCAGTTTCGGGGTCCCTCCCGGCCAGGCTTTCTTT. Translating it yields CASSFGVPPGQAFF. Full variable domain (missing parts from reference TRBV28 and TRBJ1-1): DVKVTQSSRYLVKRTGEKVFLECVQDMDHENMFWYRQDPGLGLRLIYFSYDVKMKEKGDIPEGYSVSREKKERFSLILESASTNQTSMYLCASSFGVPPGQAFFGQGTRLTVV.

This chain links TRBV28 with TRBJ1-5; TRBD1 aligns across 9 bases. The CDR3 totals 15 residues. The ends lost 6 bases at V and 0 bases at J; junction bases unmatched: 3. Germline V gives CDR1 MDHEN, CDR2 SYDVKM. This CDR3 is CASRGDRVSNQPQHF. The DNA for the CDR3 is TGTGCCAGCAGGGGGGACAGGGTTAGCAATCAGCCCCAGCATTTT.

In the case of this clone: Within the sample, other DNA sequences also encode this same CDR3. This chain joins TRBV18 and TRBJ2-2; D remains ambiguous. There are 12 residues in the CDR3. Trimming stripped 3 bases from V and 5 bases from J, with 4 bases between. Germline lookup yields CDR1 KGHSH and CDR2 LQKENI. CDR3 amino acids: CASSPRTGELFF. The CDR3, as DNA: TGTGCCAGCTCACCCAGGACCGGGGAGCTGTTTTTT.

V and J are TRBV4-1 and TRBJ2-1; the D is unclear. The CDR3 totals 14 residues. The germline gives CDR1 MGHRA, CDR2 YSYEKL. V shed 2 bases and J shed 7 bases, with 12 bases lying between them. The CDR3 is CASSQTAARNEQFF. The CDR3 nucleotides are TGCGCCAGCAGCCAAACGGCGGCGAGAAATGAGCAGTTCTTC.

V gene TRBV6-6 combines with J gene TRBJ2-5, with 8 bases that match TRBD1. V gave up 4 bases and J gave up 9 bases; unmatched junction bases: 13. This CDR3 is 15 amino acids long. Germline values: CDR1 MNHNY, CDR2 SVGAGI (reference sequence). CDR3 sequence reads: CASSSTGGSREAQYF. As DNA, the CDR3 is TGTGCCAGCAGTTCCACAGGGGGATCTAGGGAGGCCCAGTACTTC.

The CDR3 sequence: CASRWTSGADTQYF. The DNA of the CDR3 is TGTGCCAGCAGGTGGACTAGCGGGGCAGATACGCAGTATTTT. The chain links TRBV21-1 to TRBJ2-3; TRBD2 is taken as the D call from the table, unchecked against the DNA. TRBV21-1 is termed a pseudogene. The CDR3 has 14 amino acids.

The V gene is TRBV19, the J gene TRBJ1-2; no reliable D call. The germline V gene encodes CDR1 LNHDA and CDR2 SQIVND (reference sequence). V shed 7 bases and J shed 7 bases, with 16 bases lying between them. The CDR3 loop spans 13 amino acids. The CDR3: CASTGSSAIGYTF. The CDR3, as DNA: TGTGCCAGTACAGGAAGCTCTGCTATTGGCTACACCTTC.

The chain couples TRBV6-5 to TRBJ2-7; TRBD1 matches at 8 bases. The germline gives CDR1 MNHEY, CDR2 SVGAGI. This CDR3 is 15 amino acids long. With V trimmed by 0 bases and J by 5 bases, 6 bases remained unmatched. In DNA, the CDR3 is TGTGCCAGCAGTTACTCTGGGACAGGCCGGGACGAGCAGTACTTC. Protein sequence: CASSYSGTGRDEQYF.

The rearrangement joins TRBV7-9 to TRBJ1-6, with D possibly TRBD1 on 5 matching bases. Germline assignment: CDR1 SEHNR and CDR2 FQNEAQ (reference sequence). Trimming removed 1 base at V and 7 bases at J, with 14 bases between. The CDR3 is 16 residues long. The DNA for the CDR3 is TGTGCCAGCAGCTTAGAGGGGCCTTTCAAGAATTCACCCCTCCACTTT. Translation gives CASSLEGPFKNSPLHF.

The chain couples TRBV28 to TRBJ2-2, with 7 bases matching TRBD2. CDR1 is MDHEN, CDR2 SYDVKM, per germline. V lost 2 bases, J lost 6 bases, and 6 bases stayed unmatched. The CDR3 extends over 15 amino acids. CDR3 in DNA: TGTGCCAGCAGTTTACAGCGGGATCTGGCCGGGGAGCTGTTTTTT. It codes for CASSLQRDLAGELFF. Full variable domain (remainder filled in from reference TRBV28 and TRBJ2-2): DVKVTQSSRYLVKRTGEKVFLECVQDMDHENMFWYRQDPGLGLRLIYFSYDVKMKEKGDIPEGYSVSREKKERFSLILESASTNQTSMYLCASSLQRDLAGELFFGEGSRLTVL.

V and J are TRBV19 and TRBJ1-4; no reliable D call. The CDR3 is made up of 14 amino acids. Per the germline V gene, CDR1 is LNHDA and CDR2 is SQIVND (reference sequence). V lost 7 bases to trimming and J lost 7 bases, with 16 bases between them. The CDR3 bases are TGTGCCAGTATGCGATCGACACTCCCTGAAAAACTGTTTTTT. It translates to CASMRSTLPEKLFF.

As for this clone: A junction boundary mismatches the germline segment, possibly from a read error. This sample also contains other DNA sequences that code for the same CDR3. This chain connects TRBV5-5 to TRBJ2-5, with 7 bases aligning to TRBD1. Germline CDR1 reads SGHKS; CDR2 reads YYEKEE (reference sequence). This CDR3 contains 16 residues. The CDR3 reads CASSLVGGHALGAQYF. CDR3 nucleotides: TGTGCCAGTAGCTTGGTAGGGGGCCATGCTCTAGGGGCCCAGTACTTC.

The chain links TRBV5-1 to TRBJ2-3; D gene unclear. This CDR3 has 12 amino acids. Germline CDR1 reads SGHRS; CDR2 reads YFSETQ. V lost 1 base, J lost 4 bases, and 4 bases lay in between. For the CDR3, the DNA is TGCGCCAGCAGCTTGTACTCAGATACGCAGTATTTT. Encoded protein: CASSLYSDTQYF.

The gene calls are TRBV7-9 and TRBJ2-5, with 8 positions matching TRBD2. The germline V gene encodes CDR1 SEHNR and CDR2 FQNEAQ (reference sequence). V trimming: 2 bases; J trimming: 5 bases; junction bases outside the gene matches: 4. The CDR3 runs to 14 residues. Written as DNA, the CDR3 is TGTGCCAGCAGCTTACTAGCGGGCCCCGAGACCCAGTACTTC. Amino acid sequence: CASSLLAGPETQYF.

The CDR3 sequence: CASSIGTWNQPQHF. CDR3 DNA: TGTGCCAGTAGTATAGGAACATGGAATCAGCCCCAGCATTTT. V is TRBV19 and J is TRBJ1-5; D unresolved. V was clipped by 1 base and J by 4 bases, with 8 bases between them. CDR1 and CDR2 from the germline V gene are LNHDA and SQIVND (reference sequence). The CDR3 sequence is 14 residues long.